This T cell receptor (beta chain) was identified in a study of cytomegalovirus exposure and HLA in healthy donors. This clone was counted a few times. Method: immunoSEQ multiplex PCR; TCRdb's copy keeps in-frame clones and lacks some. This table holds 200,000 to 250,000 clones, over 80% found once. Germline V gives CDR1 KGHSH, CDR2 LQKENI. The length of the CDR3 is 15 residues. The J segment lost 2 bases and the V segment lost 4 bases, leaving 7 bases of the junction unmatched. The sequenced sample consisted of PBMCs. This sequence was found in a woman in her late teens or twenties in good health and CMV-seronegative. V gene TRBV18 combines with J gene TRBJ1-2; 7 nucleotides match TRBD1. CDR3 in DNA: TGTGCCAGCTCACTACAGGGGAGCACGAACTATGGCTACACCTTC. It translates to CASSLQGSTNYGYTF.